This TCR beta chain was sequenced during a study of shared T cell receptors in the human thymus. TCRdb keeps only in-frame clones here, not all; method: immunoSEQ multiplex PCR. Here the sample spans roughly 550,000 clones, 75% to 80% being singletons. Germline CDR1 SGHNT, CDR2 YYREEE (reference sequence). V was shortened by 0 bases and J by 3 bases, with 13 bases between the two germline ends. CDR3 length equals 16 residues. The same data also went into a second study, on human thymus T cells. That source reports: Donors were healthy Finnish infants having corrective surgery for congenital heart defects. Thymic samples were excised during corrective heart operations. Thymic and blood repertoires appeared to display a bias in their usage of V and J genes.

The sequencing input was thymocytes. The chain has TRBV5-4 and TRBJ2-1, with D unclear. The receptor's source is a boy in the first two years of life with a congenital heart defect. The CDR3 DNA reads TGTGCCAGCAGCTTGGTAGGTACAGCCAACTACAATGAGCAGTTCTTC. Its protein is CASSLVGTANYNEQFF.